This T cell receptor beta chain was captured in a study of blood T cells in healthy people across ages. This CDR3 has 12 amino acids. V lost 3 bases and J lost 15, with 15 bases in between. From germline, CDR1 is LGHDT and CDR2 YNNKEL (reference sequence). This clonotype was observed a few times. A second roughly 6 to 11 cycle PCR used barcoded and J-beta primers. Using its own MiXCR run on the 5' RACE reads, TCRdb lists one record per CDR3 protein. The sample yields 900,000 to 950,000 distinct CDR3 sequences, around 29% seen once. Per sample, no less than 5.5 micrograms of total RNA were extracted. The same sample was also used in a study of T cells of mothers and their children.

The rearrangement links TRBV3-1 to TRBJ2-1; D is uncertain. The source of this sequence is a woman in her thirties or forties in good health. Sequenced input: blood. This CDR3 reads CASSQAASWPFF. DNA for the CDR3: TGTGCCAGCAGCCAGGCCGCCAGCTGGCCGTTCTTC.